These 11 T cell receptor beta chains were all obtained from the same sample, sequenced in a study of cytomegalovirus exposure and HLA in healthy donors. Use of 60 Vbeta and 13 Jbeta primers characterized the PCR. The protocol was immunoSEQ multiplex PCR, while the TCRdb copy is restricted to in-frame clones and leaves out a portion. The table has about 130,000 clones, 74% seen once; the top ten hold 5.8%. Source material: PBMCs. These receptors were taken from a woman aged 45 to 65 in good health and CMV-seropositive.

Worth noting for this clone: Germline is not matched at one junction end, which may reflect a read error. The rearrangement uses TRBV11-3 and TRBJ1-2, with 10 bases aligning to TRBD1. CDR1 is SGHNT, CDR2 YENEEA, per germline. The CDR3 consists of 14 residues. CDR3 amino acids: CASSLDPRTGGRAF. In nucleotides, the CDR3 is TGTGCCAGCAGCTTAGATCCCAGGACAGGGGGTCGGGCATTC.

The V call is TRBV7-2, the J call TRBJ2-2, with D perhaps matching TRBD1 (7 bases). V was pared by 5 bases and J by 4 bases, with 14 bases between. The CDR3 has 15 amino acids. Germline V gene data show CDR1 as SGHTA and CDR2 as FQGNSA. The CDR3, as DNA: TGTGCCAGCAGCCCGAGACAGGGAGGCACCGGGGAGCTGTTTTTT. This sequence encodes CASSPRQGGTGELFF. The full variable domain, completed using reference TRBV7-2 and TRBJ2-2, is GAGVSQSPSNKVTEKGKDVELRCDPISGHTALYWYRQSLGQGLEFLIYFQGNSAPDKSGLPSDRFSAERTGGSVSTLTIQRTQQEDSAVYLCASSPRQGGTGELFFGEGSRLTVL.

The chain employs TRBV4-1 and TRBJ1-2; TRBD1 matches 9 bases. After removal of 3 bases from V and 1 base from J, the junction contained 3 bases not matched to a gene. Germline values: CDR1 MGHRA, CDR2 YSYEKL. CDR3 length: 15 residues. The CDR3 loop reads CASSHRQGGNYGYTF. The CDR3 DNA follows: TGCGCCAGCAGCCACAGACAGGGGGGTAACTATGGCTACACCTTC.

The chain joins TRBV6-1 to TRBJ2-2; 13 bases map to TRBD2. The CDR3 has 16 residues. From germline, CDR1 is MNHNS and CDR2 SASEGT. Trimming removed 4 bases from V and 6 bases from J; junction bases left unmatched: 5. The CDR3 reads CASSVTSGGASGELFF. In DNA, the CDR3 is TGTGCCAGCAGTGTCACTAGCGGGGGGGCCTCCGGGGAGCTGTTTTTT.

About this clone: The junction departs from the called germline gene at one end, perhaps through a read error. The chain recombines TRBV4-1 with TRBJ1-1, with TRBD1 identical over 9 bases. The length of the CDR3 is 16 residues. Per the germline V gene, CDR1 is MGHRA and CDR2 is YSYEKL. The CDR3 DNA follows: TGCGCCAGCAGCCAAACCCCCGGGACAGGGAACGCTGAAGCTTTCTTT. As protein: CASSQTPGTGNAEAFF.

In nucleotides, the CDR3 is TGTGCCAGCAGCTTTACTTCCTACGAGCAGTACTTC. The encoded protein is CASSFTSYEQYF. The gene calls are TRBV7-9 and TRBJ2-5; the D is unclear. The closer fit of TRBJ2-7 to the DNA end suggests the J call may be wrong. CDR3 length: 12 amino acids. CDR1 is SEHNR and CDR2 is FQNEAQ in the germline V gene (reference sequence).

The chain combines TRBV10-3 with TRBJ2-3; 10 bases line up with TRBD2. This CDR3 region has 19 residues. Germline V CDR1 and CDR2: ENHRY, SYGVKD. Trimming at V came to 4 bases and at J to 3 bases, leaving 16 bases not matched to a gene. In DNA form, the CDR3 reads TGTGCCATCAGTGCCGGTTTGGCTAGCGGGGGCCTGGGGACAGATACGCAGTATTTT. Translating it yields CAISAGLASGGLGTDTQYF.

This clone occurred a few times. The chain carries TRBV2 and TRBJ1-4, with 11 positions matching TRBD1. The V and J ends lost 8 bases and 7 bases, in that order; junction bases with no gene match: 0. Germline V CDR1 and CDR2: SNHLY, FYNNEI. The CDR3 totals 12 residues. The CDR3 DNA sequence: TGTGCCAGCGGACAGGGGGCTGAAAAACTGTTTTTT. Its translation: CASGQGAEKLFF.

The chain is built from TRBV6-6 and TRBJ2-3; perhaps TRBD1 as D (5 bases). Trimming cost V 4 bases and J 4 bases, with 9 bases left between them. The CDR3 loop spans 13 amino acids. CDR1 and CDR2 (germline): MNHNY, SVGAGI (reference sequence). CDR3 amino acids: CASSFTGPDTQYF. The CDR3 nucleotides read TGTGCCAGCAGTTTCACAGGCCCAGATACGCAGTATTTT.

This rearrangement joins TRBV19 to TRBJ1-5; unclear D gene. CDR1 is LNHDA and CDR2 is SQIVND in the germline V gene (reference sequence). The CDR3 is 14 residues long. Between the trimmed V and J ends, which lost 4 bases and 3 bases, there was a span of 10 bases. CDR3 loop: CASSSWRLNQPQHF. CDR3 nucleotides: TGTGCCAGTAGTAGTTGGAGACTCAATCAGCCCCAGCATTTT.

The CDR3 DNA sequence: TGTGCCAGCAGTGCTACCGGGACATCCTCCTACGAGCAGTACTTC. This sequence encodes CASSATGTSSYEQYF. V usage is TRBV6-5 and J usage is TRBJ2-7, with a possible D match to TRBD1 (6 bases). The V gene's germline CDR1 is MNHEY and CDR2 SVGAGI. The CDR3 spans 15 residues. V gave up 5 bases and J gave up 0 bases, with 14 bases separating them.